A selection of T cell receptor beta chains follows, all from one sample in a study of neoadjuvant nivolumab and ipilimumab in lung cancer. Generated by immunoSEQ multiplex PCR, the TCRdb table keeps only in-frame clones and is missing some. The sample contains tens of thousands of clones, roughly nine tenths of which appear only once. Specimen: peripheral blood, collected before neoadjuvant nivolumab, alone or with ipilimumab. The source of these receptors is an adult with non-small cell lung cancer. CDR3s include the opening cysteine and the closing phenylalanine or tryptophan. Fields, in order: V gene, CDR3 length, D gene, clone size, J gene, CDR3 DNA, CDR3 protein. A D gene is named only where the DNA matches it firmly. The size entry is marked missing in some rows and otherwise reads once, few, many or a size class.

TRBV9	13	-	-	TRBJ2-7	TGTGCCAGCAGCGTAGGGACGAAGGGGGAGCAGTACTTC	CASSVGTKGEQYF
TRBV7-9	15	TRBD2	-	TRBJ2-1	TGTGCCAGCAGCTTGGGACTAGCGGGAGTCAATGAGCAGTTCTTC	CASSLGLAGVNEQFF
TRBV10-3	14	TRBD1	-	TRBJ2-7	TGTGCCATCACTCTAGGACAGGGTCCCCACGAGCAGTACTTC	CAITLGQGPHEQYF
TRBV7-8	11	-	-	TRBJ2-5	TGTGCCAGCAGCTACCAAGAGACCCAGTACTTC	CASSYQETQYF
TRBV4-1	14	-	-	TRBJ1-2	TGCGCCAGCAGACAAGTCGGCACCCTTTATGGCTACACCTTC	CASRQVGTLYGYTF
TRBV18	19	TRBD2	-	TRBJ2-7	TGTGCCAGCTCACCCCAGGGGGCTTGGGCTAGCGGGGGACCTTACGAGCAGTACTTC	CASSPQGAWASGGPYEQYF
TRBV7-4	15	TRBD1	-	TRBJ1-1	TGTGCCAGCAGCCAGGGACAGATCCGAAGGACTGAAGCTTTCTTT	CASSQGQIRRTEAFF
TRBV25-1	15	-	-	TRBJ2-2	TGTGCCAGCAGTGAAACCCAGACGAACACCGGGGAGCTGTTTTTT	CASSETQTNTGELFF
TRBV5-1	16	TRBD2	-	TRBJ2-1	TGCGCCAGCAGCTTGGGGGCGGGAGGACTATACAATGAGCAGTTCTTC	CASSLGAGGLYNEQFF
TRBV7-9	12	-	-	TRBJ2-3	TGTGCCAGCAGCTCGATAAGAGATACGCAGTATTTT	CASSSIRDTQYF
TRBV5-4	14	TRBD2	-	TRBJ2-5	TGTGCCAGCACCCCTAGCGGGGTACAAGAGACCCAGTACTTC	CASTPSGVQETQYF
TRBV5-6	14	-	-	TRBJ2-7	TGTGCCAGCAGCTCAACTAGGGAGCTCTACGAGCAGTACTTC	CASSSTRELYEQYF
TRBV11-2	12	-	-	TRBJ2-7	TGTGCCAGCAGCTCCTCCTCCTACGAGCAGTACTTC	CASSSSSYEQYF
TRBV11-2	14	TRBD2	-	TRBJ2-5	TGTGCCAGCAGGGGCGGGAGGGCCTTAGAGACCCAGTACTTC	CASRGGRALETQYF
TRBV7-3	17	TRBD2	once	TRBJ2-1	TGTGCCAGCAGTTGGACTAGCGGGAGGGGAGGCTACAATGAGCAGTTCTTC	CASSWTSGRGGYNEQFF
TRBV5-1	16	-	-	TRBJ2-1	TGCGCCAGCAGCTTGGCCGCGACTGGCGCCTACAATGAGCAGTTCTTC	CASSLAATGAYNEQFF
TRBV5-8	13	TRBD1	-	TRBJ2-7	TGTGCCAGCAGTCAGGACAGGTCCTACGAGCAGTACTTC	CASSQDRSYEQYF
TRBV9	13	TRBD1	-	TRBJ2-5	TGTGCCAGCGGACAGGGGGCCCAAGAGACCCAGTACTTC	CASGQGAQETQYF
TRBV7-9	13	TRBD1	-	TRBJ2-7	TGTGCCAGCACATGGGACAGCACCTACGAGCAGTACTTC	CASTWDSTYEQYF
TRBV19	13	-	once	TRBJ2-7	TGTGCCAGTAGGGGTGGGGCCCCCTACGAGCAGTACTTC	CASRGGAPYEQYF
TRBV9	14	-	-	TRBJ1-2	TGTGCCAGCAGCCCTCGGACGGACTTCTATGGCTACACCTTC	CASSPRTDFYGYTF
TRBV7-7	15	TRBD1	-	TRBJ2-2	TGTGCCAGCAGCTTAGGCAGGGGGAGAACCGGGGAGCTGTTTTTT	CASSLGRGRTGELFF
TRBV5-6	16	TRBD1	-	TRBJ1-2	TGTGCCAGCAGCTTGGCGGGACAGCCCACTAACTATGGCTACACCTTC	CASSLAGQPTNYGYTF
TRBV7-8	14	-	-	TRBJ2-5	TGTGCCAGCAGCTTAGGACAAGTCCAAGAGACCCAGTACTTC	CASSLGQVQETQYF
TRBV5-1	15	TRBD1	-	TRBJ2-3	TGCGCCAGCAGCATAGGGACAGGGTCCACAGATACGCAGTATTTT	CASSIGTGSTDTQYF
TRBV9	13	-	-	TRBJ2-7	TGTGCCAGCAGCGACTCACAGGGTTACGAGCAGTACTTC	CASSDSQGYEQYF
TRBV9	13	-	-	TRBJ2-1	TGTGCCAGCAGCGTAGCTCAGTACAATGAGCAGTTCTTC	CASSVAQYNEQFF
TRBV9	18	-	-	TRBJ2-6	TGTGCCAGCAGCGTAACGGTGGGGAGTAACTCTGGGGCCAACGTCCTGACTTTC	CASSVTVGSNSGANVLTF
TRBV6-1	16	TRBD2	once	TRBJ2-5	TGTGCCAGCAGTGAAGCGCTGTCTAGCGGGAGAAGGTCCCAGTACTTC	CASSEALSSGRRSQYF
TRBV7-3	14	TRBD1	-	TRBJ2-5	TGTGCCAGCAGCCTGACAGGGGGCGCGGAGACCCAGTACTTC	CASSLTGGAETQYF
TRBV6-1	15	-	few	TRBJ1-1	TGTGCCAGCAGTGAAGCAGAGGGGGGCAACACTGAAGCTTTCTTT	CASSEAEGGNTEAFF
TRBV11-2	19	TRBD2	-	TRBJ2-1	TGTGCCAGCAGCCTACCGACTAGCGGGAGTGGTAGCTCCTACAATGAGCAGTTCTTC	CASSLPTSGSGSSYNEQFF
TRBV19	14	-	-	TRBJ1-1	TGTGCCAGTAGTATGGCGGCCCCTATGGGTGAAGCTTTCTTT	CASSMAAPMGEAFF
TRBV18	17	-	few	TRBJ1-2	TGTGCCAGCTCACTCACAGTGGGGCAAGGAGATAACTATGGCTACACCTTC	CASSLTVGQGDNYGYTF
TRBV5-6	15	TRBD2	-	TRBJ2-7	TGTGCCAGCAGCCTGATTAGCGGGGGCTCCTACGAGCAGTACTTC	CASSLISGGSYEQYF
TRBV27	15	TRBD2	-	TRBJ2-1	TGTGCCTCCCGCTATTGGACTAGCGGGAGTCTTGAGCAGTTCTTC	CASRYWTSGSLEQFF
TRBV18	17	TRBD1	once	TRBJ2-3	TGTGCCAGCTCACCCAGGGACAGTTCCCCAAGGCCAGATACGCAGTATTTT	CASSPRDSSPRPDTQYF
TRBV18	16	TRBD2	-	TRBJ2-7	TGTGCCAGCTCACCCTCCGCGGGGGGGAGCTCCTACGAGCAGTACTTC	CASSPSAGGSSYEQYF
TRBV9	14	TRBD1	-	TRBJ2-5	TGTGCCAGCAGCGACGACAGGGGGCAGGAGACCCAGTACTTC	CASSDDRGQETQYF
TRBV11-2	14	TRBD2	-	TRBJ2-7	TGTGCCAGCAGCTTAGCTAGCGGGGCCTACGAGCAGTACTTC	CASSLASGAYEQYF
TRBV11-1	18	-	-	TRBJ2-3	TGTGCCAGCAGCTTAGCGCGCAACTACCCGAGAAGCACAGATACGCAGTATTTT	CASSLARNYPRSTDTQYF